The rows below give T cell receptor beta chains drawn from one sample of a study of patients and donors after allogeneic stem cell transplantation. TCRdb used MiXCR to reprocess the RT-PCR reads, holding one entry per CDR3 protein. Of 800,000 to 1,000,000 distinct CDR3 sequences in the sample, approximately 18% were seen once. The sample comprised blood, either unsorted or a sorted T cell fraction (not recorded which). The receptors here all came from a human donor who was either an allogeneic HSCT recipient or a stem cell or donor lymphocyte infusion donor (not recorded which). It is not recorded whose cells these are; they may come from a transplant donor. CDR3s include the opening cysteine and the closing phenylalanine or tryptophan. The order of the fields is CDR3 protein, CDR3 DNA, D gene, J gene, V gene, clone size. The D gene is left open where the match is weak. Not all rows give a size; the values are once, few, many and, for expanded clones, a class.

CDR3: CASSPWGGTEAFF
DNA: TGTGCCAGCAGCCCCTGGGGGGGCACTGAAGCTTTCTTT
D: .
J: TRBJ1-1
V: TRBV11-3
size: few

CDR3: CASSLGLADYSYEQYF
DNA: TGCGCCAGCAGCTTGGGACTAGCGGACTACTCCTACGAGCAGTACTTC
D: TRBD2
J: TRBJ2-7
V: TRBV5-1
size: few

CDR3: CASSQEPRGRYGYTF
DNA: TGCGCCAGCAGCCAAGAACCCAGGGGGAGGTATGGCTACACCTTC
D: TRBD1
J: TRBJ1-2
V: TRBV4-3
size: few

CDR3: CATSSRWGPGNTIYF
DNA: TGTGCCACCAGCTCCCGATGGGGACCCGGAAACACCATATATTTT
D: .
J: TRBJ1-3
V: TRBV15
size: few

CDR3: CASSLDQGRPYEQYF
DNA: TGCGCCAGCAGCTTGGATCAGGGCCGCCCCTACGAGCAGTACTTC
D: .
J: TRBJ2-7
V: TRBV5-1
size: few

CDR3: CAVPGQGYSYEQYF
DNA: TGTGCCGTCCCGGGACAGGGTTACTCCTACGAGCAGTACTTC
D: TRBD1
J: TRBJ2-7
V: TRBV6-1
size: .

CDR3: CASSTSGGGYEQYF
DNA: TGTGCCAGCAGTACGAGCGGGGGTGGCTACGAGCAGTACTTC
D: TRBD2
J: TRBJ2-7
V: TRBV25-1
size: .

CDR3: CSVWYRTNTEAFF
DNA: TGCAGCGTTTGGTACAGGACGAACACTGAAGCTTTCTTT
D: .
J: TRBJ1-1
V: TRBV29-1
size: many

CDR3: CASSSLRLAEAYEQYF
DNA: TGTGCCAGCAGTTCCCTCCGACTAGCGGAAGCCTACGAGCAGTACTTC
D: TRBD2
J: TRBJ2-7
V: TRBV12-3/TRBV12-4
size: few

CDR3: CSMIRDGDTEAFF
DNA: TGCAGCATGATCAGGGACGGGGACACTGAAGCTTTCTTT
D: .
J: TRBJ1-1
V: TRBV29-1
size: .

CDR3: CSAWQGRGGYTF
DNA: TGCAGTGCTTGGCAGGGAAGGGGAGGCTACACCTTC
D: .
J: TRBJ1-2
V: TRBV20-1
size: many

CDR3: CASSSSGTTLEQYF
DNA: TGTGCCAGTAGTAGCTCCGGGACTACCCTCGAGCAGTACTTC
D: TRBD2
J: TRBJ2-7
V: TRBV19
size: .

CDR3: CASSPSVREAPTDTQYF
DNA: TGTGCCAGCAGCCCCTCCGTGCGGGAGGCCCCCACAGATACGCAGTATTTT
D: TRBD2
J: TRBJ2-3
V: TRBV7-9
size: .

CDR3: CASSLVRTGNYGYTF
DNA: TGTGCCAGCAGCTTAGTCCGGACAGGGAACTATGGCTACACCTTC
D: TRBD1
J: TRBJ1-2
V: TRBV7-9
size: few

CDR3: CASSYQGEQPQHF
DNA: TGTGCCAGCAGCTACCAGGGGGAACAGCCCCAGCATTTT
D: TRBD1
J: TRBJ1-5
V: TRBV9
size: .

CDR3: CASCDVGGTYNEQFF
DNA: TGTGCCAGCTGCGATGTCGGGGGGACTTACAATGAGCAGTTCTTC
D: TRBD2
J: TRBJ2-1
V: TRBV4-2
size: .

CDR3: CASSLVSPRGGEQYF
DNA: TGTGCCAGCAGTTTAGTGTCCCCCCGGGGTGGGGAGCAGTACTTC
D: .
J: TRBJ2-7
V: TRBV27
size: few

CDR3: CASSSTGGGETQYF
DNA: TGCGCCAGCAGCTCAACCGGTGGGGGAGAGACCCAGTACTTC
D: .
J: TRBJ2-5
V: TRBV27
size: many

CDR3: CAISESGYGYTF
DNA: TGTGCCATCAGTGAGTCGGGGTATGGCTACACCTTC
D: .
J: TRBJ1-2
V: TRBV10-3
size: many

CDR3: CAWSVWRRENTEAFF
DNA: TGTGCCTGGAGTGTATGGAGAAGGGAGAACACTGAAGCTTTCTTT
D: .
J: TRBJ1-1
V: TRBV30
size: few

CDR3: CASSVKGAKETQYF
DNA: TGTGCCAGCAGCGTAAAGGGGGCTAAAGAGACCCAGTACTTC
D: TRBD1
J: TRBJ2-5
V: TRBV5-5
size: .

CDR3: CASTFIDRGNEKLFF
DNA: TGTGCCAGCACCTTTATCGACCGGGGTAATGAAAAACTGTTTTTT
D: .
J: TRBJ1-4
V: TRBV28
size: few

CDR3: CASSQQGNYNEQYF
DNA: TGCGCCAGCAGCCAACAGGGGAACTACAACGAGCAGTACTTC
D: TRBD1
J: TRBJ2-7
V: TRBV5-1
size: .

CDR3: CASRDSGELFF
DNA: TGCGCCAGCAGAGATTCCGGGGAGCTGTTTTTT
D: .
J: TRBJ2-2
V: TRBV5-1
size: many

CDR3: CSASDPTGNPHQPQHF
DNA: TGCAGTGCTAGCGACCCGACAGGGAATCCTCATCAGCCCCAGCATTTT
D: TRBD1
J: TRBJ1-5
V: TRBV20-1
size: .

CDR3: CASGSSGRGSGELFF
DNA: TGTGCTAGTGGTTCCTCCGGACGCGGGTCCGGGGAGCTGTTTTTT
D: .
J: TRBJ2-2
V: TRBV12-5
size: .

CDR3: CASSQDATSGGLEETQYF
DNA: TGCGCCAGCAGCCAAGATGCCACTAGCGGGGGTCTTGAAGAGACCCAGTACTTC
D: TRBD2
J: TRBJ2-5
V: TRBV4-1
size: .

CDR3: CASIRSGRENIQYF
DNA: TGTGCCAGCATACGTTCCGGAAGAGAAAACATTCAGTACTTC
D: .
J: TRBJ2-4
V: TRBV7-9
size: .

CDR3: CASATGTPGYTF
DNA: TGTGCCAGCGCGACCGGGACACCAGGCTACACCTTC
D: .
J: TRBJ1-2
V: TRBV19
size: .

CDR3: CASSQGRALSSYEQYF
DNA: TGCGCCAGCAGCCAAGGTCGGGCCCTTAGCTCCTACGAGCAGTACTTC
D: .
J: TRBJ2-7
V: TRBV4-1
size: few

CDR3: CSVILADGTDTQYF
DNA: TGCAGCGTGATTCTAGCTGACGGCACAGATACGCAGTATTTT
D: .
J: TRBJ2-3
V: TRBV29-1
size: few

CDR3: CSARESGAYEQYF
DNA: TGCAGTGCTAGAGAATCCGGGGCCTACGAGCAGTACTTC
D: .
J: TRBJ2-7
V: TRBV20-1
size: few

CDR3: CASRTGGNTQYF
DNA: TGTGCCAGCAGGACAGGGGGTAATACGCAGTATTTT
D: TRBD1
J: TRBJ2-3
V: TRBV13
size: few

CDR3: CASSLVDRDSADTQYF
DNA: TGTGCCAGCAGCTTGGTTGACAGGGATTCCGCAGATACGCAGTATTTT
D: TRBD1
J: TRBJ2-3
V: TRBV5-6
size: .

CDR3: CASSTASGSRRDEQYF
DNA: TGCGCCAGCAGCACAGCTAGCGGGAGCCGTCGGGACGAGCAGTACTTC
D: TRBD2
J: TRBJ2-7
V: TRBV5-1
size: .

CDR3: CASSPTSGSLYEQYF
DNA: TGCGCCAGCAGCCCCACTAGCGGGAGTCTATACGAGCAGTACTTC
D: TRBD2
J: TRBJ2-7
V: TRBV5-1
size: .

CDR3: CAWSRKGTGSNYGYTF
DNA: TGTGCCTGGAGTCGCAAAGGGACAGGGTCTAACTATGGCTACACCTTC
D: TRBD1
J: TRBJ1-2
V: TRBV30
size: few

CDR3: CASSQDYLTKTQYF
DNA: TGTGCCAGCAGCCAAGATTACTTAACTAAGACCCAGTACTTC
D: .
J: TRBJ2-5
V: TRBV14
size: few

CDR3: CASSDRMDYGYTF
DNA: TGTGCCAGCAGTGACAGGATGGACTATGGCTACACCTTC
D: .
J: TRBJ1-2
V: TRBV2
size: few

CDR3: CASSQGGTEAFF
DNA: TGTGCCAGCAGCCAGGGGGGCACTGAAGCTTTCTTT
D: .
J: TRBJ1-1
V: TRBV3-1
size: many

CDR3: CASTRGQGLNGYTF
DNA: TGTGCCAGCACCCGGGGACAGGGTCTGAACGGCTACACCTTC
D: TRBD1
J: TRBJ1-2
V: TRBV6-1
size: .

CDR3: CASSLTSKGSAKTQYF
DNA: TGTGCCAGCAGCTTAACCAGTAAGGGGTCGGCAAAGACCCAGTACTTC
D: .
J: TRBJ2-5
V: TRBV11-2
size: .

CDR3: CATSRHATDTQYF
DNA: TGTGCCACCTCCCGACATGCGACAGATACGCAGTATTTT
D: .
J: TRBJ2-3
V: TRBV24-1
size: many

CDR3: CASSPGRLNYNSPLHF
DNA: TGTGCCAGCAGTCCGGGCAGACTTAACTATAATTCACCCCTCCACTTT
D: .
J: TRBJ1-6
V: TRBV12-3/TRBV12-4
size: .

CDR3: CASSLTGSNSPLHF
DNA: TGTGCCAGCAGCCTGACAGGGAGCAATTCACCCCTCCACTTT
D: TRBD1
J: TRBJ1-6
V: TRBV12-3/TRBV12-4
size: .

CDR3: CASSFRTPGEQFF
DNA: TGTGCCAGCAGCTTCAGGACCCCGGGTGAGCAGTTCTTC
D: .
J: TRBJ2-1
V: TRBV5-4
size: .

CDR3: CSAQNSGVSHEQFF
DNA: TGCAGTGCTCAAAACAGCGGGGTAAGCCATGAGCAGTTCTTC
D: TRBD2
J: TRBJ2-1
V: TRBV20-1
size: .

CDR3: CASSSIAGATDTQYF
DNA: TGTGCCAGCAGCTCCATAGCGGGGGCCACAGATACGCAGTATTTT
D: TRBD2
J: TRBJ2-3
V: TRBV11-3
size: .

CDR3: CASSDGRQGGNEQFF
DNA: TGTGCCAGCAGTGACGGCAGGCAGGGAGGCAATGAGCAGTTCTTC
D: .
J: TRBJ2-1
V: TRBV6-4
size: .

CDR3: CASSSPLGLAAYEQYF
DNA: TGTGCCAGCAGTTCCCCCCTCGGACTAGCGGCCTACGAGCAGTACTTC
D: TRBD2
J: TRBJ2-7
V: TRBV12-3/TRBV12-4
size: few

CDR3: CASSQDLAEAFF
DNA: TGCGCCAGCAGCCAAGATCTGGCTGAAGCTTTCTTT
D: .
J: TRBJ1-1
V: TRBV4-1
size: many

CDR3: CSVFGGQSNEKLFF
DNA: TGCAGCGTTTTTGGGGGACAATCCAATGAAAAACTGTTTTTT
D: .
J: TRBJ1-4
V: TRBV29-1
size: few

CDR3: CATPGGAGMAGELFF
DNA: TGTGCCACCCCCGGGGGCGCCGGTATGGCCGGGGAGCTGTTTTTT
D: .
J: TRBJ2-2
V: TRBV28
size: .

CDR3: CAISHSGRPQETQYF
DNA: TGTGCCATCAGTCATAGCGGGAGGCCCCAAGAGACCCAGTACTTC
D: TRBD2
J: TRBJ2-5
V: TRBV10-3
size: .